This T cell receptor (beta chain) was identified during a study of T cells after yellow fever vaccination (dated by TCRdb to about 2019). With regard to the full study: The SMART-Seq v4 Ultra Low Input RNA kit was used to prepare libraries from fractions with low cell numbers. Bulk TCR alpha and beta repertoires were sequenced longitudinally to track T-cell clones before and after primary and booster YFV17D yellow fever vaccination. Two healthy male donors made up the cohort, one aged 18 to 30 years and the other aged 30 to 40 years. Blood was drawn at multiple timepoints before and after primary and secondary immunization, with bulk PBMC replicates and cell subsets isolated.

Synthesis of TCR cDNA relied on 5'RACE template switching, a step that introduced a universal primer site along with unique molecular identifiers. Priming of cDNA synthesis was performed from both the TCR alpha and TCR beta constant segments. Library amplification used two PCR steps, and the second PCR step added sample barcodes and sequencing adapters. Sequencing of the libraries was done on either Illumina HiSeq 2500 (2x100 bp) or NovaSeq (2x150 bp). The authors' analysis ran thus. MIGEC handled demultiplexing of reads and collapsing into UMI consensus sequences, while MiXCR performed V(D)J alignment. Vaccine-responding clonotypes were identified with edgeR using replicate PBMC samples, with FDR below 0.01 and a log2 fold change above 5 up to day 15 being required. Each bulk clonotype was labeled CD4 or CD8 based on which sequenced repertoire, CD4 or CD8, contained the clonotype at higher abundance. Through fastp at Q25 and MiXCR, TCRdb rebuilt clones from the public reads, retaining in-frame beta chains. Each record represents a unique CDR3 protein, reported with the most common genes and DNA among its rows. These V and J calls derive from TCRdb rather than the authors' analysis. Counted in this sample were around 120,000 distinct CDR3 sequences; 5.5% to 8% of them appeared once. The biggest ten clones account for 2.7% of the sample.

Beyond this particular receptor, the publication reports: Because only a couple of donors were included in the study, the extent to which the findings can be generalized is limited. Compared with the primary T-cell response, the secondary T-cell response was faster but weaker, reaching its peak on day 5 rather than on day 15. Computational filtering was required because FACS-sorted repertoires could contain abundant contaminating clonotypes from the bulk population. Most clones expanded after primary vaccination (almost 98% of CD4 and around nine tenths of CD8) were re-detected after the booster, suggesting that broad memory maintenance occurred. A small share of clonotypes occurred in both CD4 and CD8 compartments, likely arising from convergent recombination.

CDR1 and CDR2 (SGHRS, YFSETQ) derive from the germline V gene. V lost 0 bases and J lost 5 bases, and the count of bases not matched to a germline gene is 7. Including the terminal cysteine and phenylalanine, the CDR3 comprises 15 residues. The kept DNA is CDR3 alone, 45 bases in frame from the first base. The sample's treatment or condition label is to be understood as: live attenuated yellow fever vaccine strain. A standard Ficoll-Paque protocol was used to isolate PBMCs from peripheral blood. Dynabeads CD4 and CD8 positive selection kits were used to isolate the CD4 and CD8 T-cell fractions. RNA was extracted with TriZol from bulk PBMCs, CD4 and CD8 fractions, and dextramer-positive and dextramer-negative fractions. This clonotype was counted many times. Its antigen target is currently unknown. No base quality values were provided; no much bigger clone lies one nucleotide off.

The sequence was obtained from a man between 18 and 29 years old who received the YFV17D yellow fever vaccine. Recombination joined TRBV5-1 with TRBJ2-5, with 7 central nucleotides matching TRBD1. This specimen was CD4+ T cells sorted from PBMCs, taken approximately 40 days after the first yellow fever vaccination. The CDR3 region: CASSLGASRGETQYF. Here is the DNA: TGCGCCAGCAGCTTGGGCGCTAGCAGGGGGGAGACCCAGTACTTC.